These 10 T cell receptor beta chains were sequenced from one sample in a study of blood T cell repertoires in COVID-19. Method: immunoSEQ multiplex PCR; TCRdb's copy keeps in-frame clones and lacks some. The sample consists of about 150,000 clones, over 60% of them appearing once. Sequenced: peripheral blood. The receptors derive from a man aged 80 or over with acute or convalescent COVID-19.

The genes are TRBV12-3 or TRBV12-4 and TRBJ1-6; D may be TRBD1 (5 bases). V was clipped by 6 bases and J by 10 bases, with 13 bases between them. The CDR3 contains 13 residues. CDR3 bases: TGTGCCAGCAGCCTCAGGGAAATCTCACCCCTCCACTTT. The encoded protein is CASSLREISPLHF.

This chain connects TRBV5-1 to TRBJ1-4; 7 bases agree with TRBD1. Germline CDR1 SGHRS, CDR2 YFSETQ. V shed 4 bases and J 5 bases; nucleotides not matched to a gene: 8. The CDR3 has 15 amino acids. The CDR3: CASSPGQVGNEKLFF. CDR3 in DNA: TGCGCCAGCAGCCCAGGACAGGTTGGAAATGAAAAACTGTTTTTT.

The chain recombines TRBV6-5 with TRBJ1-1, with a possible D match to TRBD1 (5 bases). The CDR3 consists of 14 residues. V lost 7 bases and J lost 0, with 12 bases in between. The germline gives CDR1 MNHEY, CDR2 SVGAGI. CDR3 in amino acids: CASTPGVMNTEAFF. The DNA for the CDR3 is TGTGCCAGCACACCGGGGGTCATGAACACTGAAGCTTTCTTT.

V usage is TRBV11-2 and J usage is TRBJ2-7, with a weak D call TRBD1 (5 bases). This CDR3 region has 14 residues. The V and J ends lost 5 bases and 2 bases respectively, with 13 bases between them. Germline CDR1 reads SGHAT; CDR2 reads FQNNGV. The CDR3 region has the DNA TGTGCCAGCAGCCTGGGGCAGGCCACCTACGAGCAGTACTTC. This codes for CASSLGQATYEQYF.

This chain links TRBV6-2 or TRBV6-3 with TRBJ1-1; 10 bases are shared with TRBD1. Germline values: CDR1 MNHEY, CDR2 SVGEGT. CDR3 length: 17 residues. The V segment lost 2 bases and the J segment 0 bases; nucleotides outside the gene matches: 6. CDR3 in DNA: TGTGCCAGCAGTTACCCGGACAGGGGGGCAATGAACACTGAAGCTTTCTTT. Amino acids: CASSYPDRGAMNTEAFF.

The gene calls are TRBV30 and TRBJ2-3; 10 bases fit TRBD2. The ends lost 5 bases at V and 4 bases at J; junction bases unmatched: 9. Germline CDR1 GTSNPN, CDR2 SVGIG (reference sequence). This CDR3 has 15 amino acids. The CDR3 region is CAWGASGGLADTQYF. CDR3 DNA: TGTGCCTGGGGAGCTAGCGGGGGTCTCGCAGATACGCAGTATTTT. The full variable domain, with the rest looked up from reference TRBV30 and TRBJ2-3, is SQTIHQWPATLVQPVGSPLSLECTVEGTSNPNLYWYRQAAGRGLQLLFYSVGIGQISSEVPQNLSASRPQDRQFILSSKKLLLSDSGFYLCAWGASGGLADTQYFGPGTRLTVL.

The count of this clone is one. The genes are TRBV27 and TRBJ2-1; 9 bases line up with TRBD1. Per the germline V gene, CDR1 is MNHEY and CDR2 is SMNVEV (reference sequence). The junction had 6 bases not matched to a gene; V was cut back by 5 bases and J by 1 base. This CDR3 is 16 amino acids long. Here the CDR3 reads CASSNGQGMSYNEQFF. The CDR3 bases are TGTGCCAGCAGTAACGGACAGGGGATGTCCTACAATGAGCAGTTCTTC.

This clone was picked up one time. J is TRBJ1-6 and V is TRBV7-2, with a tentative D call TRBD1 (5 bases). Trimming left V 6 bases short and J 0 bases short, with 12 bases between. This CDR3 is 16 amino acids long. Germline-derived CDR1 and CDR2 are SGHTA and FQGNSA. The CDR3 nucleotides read TGTGCCAGCAGTCAGACAGAGTTCTCCTATAATTCACCCCTCCACTTT. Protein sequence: CASSQTEFSYNSPLHF.

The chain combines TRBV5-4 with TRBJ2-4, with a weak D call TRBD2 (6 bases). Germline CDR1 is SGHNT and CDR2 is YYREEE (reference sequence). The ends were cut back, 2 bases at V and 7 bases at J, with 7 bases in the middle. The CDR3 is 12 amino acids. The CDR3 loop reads CASSFSGNIQYF. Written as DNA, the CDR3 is TGTGCCAGCAGCTTCAGCGGGAACATTCAGTACTTC.

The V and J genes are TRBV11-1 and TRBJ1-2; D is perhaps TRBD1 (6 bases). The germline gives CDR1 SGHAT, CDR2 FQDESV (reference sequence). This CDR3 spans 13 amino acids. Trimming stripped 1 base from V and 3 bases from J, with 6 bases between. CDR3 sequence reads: CASSLDRDYGYTF. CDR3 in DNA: TGTGCCAGCAGCTTAGACAGGGACTATGGCTACACCTTC.